Listed below are T cell receptor beta chains from one sample, sequenced in a study of molecular identifiers for immune sequencing clone quantification. TCRdb re-analysed the PCR reads in MiXCR, keeping a single row per CDR3 protein. The sample contains over 600,000 distinct CDR3 sequences, 15% to 20% of which appear only once. Sequencing was performed on naive CD8+ T cells from blood, with Jurkat cell RNA spiked in. The receptors were gathered from a human donor in good health. Some libraries in this study had Jurkat cell RNA spiked in. Both conserved end residues are part of each CDR3. Fields, in order: D gene, V gene, clone size, J gene, CDR3 protein, CDR3 DNA. D genes are given only for firm matches. Clone sizes are given selectively: once, few, many, or a class where the clone is expanded.

D: -
V: TRBV7-2
size: many
J: TRBJ1-1
CDR3: CASSSRGWTEAFF
DNA: TGTGCCAGCAGCTCCAGGGGTTGGACTGAAGCTTTCTTT

D: -
V: TRBV7-9
size: many
J: TRBJ2-3
CDR3: CASGGAATQYF
DNA: TGTGCCAGCGGGGGGGCCGCTACGCAGTATTTT

D: -
V: TRBV5-1
size: -
J: TRBJ2-1
CDR3: CASLGGASANNEQFF
DNA: TGCGCCAGCCTGGGGGGGGCTAGCGCGAACAATGAGCAGTTCTTC

D: TRBD1
V: TRBV7-6
size: few
J: TRBJ1-4
CDR3: CASSLATTGDEKLFF
DNA: TGTGCCAGCAGCTTAGCGACAACAGGGGATGAAAAACTGTTTTTT

D: TRBD2
V: TRBV7-2
size: many
J: TRBJ2-7
CDR3: CASSEGLAGLYEQYF
DNA: TGTGCCAGCAGCGAAGGACTAGCGGGACTGTACGAGCAGTACTTC

D: -
V: TRBV7-2
size: many
J: TRBJ2-1
CDR3: CASSQRSGVRNNEQFF
DNA: TGTGCCAGCAGCCAACGTTCGGGGGTTCGTAACAATGAGCAGTTCTTC

D: -
V: TRBV20-1
size: many
J: TRBJ2-1
CDR3: CSANRENLRITNEQFF
DNA: TGCAGTGCTAACCGGGAGAATCTTAGGATCACCAATGAGCAGTTCTTC

D: TRBD1
V: TRBV20-1
size: many
J: TRBJ2-2
CDR3: CSARTGDTGELFF
DNA: TGCAGTGCGCGGACAGGGGACACCGGGGAGCTGTTTTTT

D: TRBD1
V: TRBV6-2/TRBV6-3
size: many
J: TRBJ1-1
CDR3: CASSYSLTGSPAGDTEAFF
DNA: TGTGCCAGCAGTTACTCCCTGACAGGGAGTCCCGCGGGGGACACTGAAGCTTTCTTT

D: -
V: TRBV6-2/TRBV6-3
size: many
J: TRBJ2-6
CDR3: CASSYGVSGANVLTF
DNA: TGTGCCAGCAGTTACGGTGTCTCTGGGGCCAACGTCCTGACTTTC

D: -
V: TRBV7-9
size: few
J: TRBJ1-1
CDR3: CASIPRDTAVKNTEAFF
DNA: TGTGCCAGCATCCCCAGGGATACAGCGGTAAAGAACACTGAAGCTTTCTTT

D: -
V: TRBV12-5
size: many
J: TRBJ2-7
CDR3: CASGPEGPERFREQYF
DNA: TGTGCTAGTGGTCCTGAGGGACCCGAGAGGTTTCGGGAGCAGTACTTC

D: -
V: TRBV12-3/TRBV12-4
size: -
J: TRBJ2-1
CDR3: CASNLTDSYNEQFF
DNA: TGTGCCAGCAATTTGACTGACTCCTACAATGAGCAGTTCTTC

D: -
V: TRBV6-2/TRBV6-3
size: many
J: TRBJ1-1
CDR3: CASSYSDSGNTEAFF
DNA: TGTGCCAGCAGTTACTCCGACTCGGGGAACACTGAAGCTTTCTTT

D: -
V: TRBV5-3
size: -
J: TRBJ1-1
CDR3: CASSPTASPPHTEAFF
DNA: TGTGCCAGCAGCCCGACAGCTTCACCACCTCACACTGAAGCTTTCTTT

D: TRBD2
V: TRBV11-2
size: -
J: TRBJ2-1
CDR3: CASSFNGGAHNEQFF
DNA: TGTGCCAGCAGCTTCAACGGGGGGGCCCACAATGAGCAGTTCTTC

D: -
V: TRBV20-1
size: -
J: TRBJ2-1
CDR3: CSAEGELSGNEQFF
DNA: TGCAGTGCAGAGGGGGAGCTCTCCGGCAATGAGCAGTTCTTC